The 27 T cell receptor beta chains below were found in one sample sequenced in a study of cytomegalovirus exposure and HLA in healthy donors. PCR amplification relied on 60 Vbeta primers (plus 13 Jbeta primers). The protocol was immunoSEQ multiplex PCR, while the TCRdb copy is restricted to in-frame clones and leaves out a portion. The table lists 110,000 to 150,000 clones, about 80% of them singletons, with around 4.5% in the top ten. The material sequenced was PBMCs. These receptors originate from a man aged 35 to 55 in good health and CMV-seropositive.

The rearrangement joins TRBV4-1 to TRBJ2-5; TRBD1 matches 7 bases. V lost 1 base to trimming and J lost 3 bases; unmatched junction nucleotides: 5. The CDR3 runs to 15 residues. Germline V gene data show CDR1 as MGHRA and CDR2 as YSYEKL. The CDR3 DNA follows: TGCGCCAGCAGCCAAGTATCGGGACAGAAAGAGACCCAGTACTTC. Translation: CASSQVSGQKETQYF.

This clone turned up a few times. This sequence joins TRBV28 and TRBJ2-7; 7 bases are shared with TRBD1. Trimming removed 1 base from V and 1 base from J; junction bases left unmatched: 7. The germline V gene encodes CDR1 MDHEN and CDR2 SYDVKM. This CDR3 is built from 16 residues. The DNA of the CDR3 is TGTGCCAGCAGTTTATCGATTCAACAGGGGTCCTACGAGCAGTACTTC. Its protein product is CASSLSIQQGSYEQYF.

The chain employs TRBV9 and TRBJ1-2; possibly TRBD1 for D (5 bases). The V gene's germline CDR1 is SGDLS and CDR2 YYNGEE. V was trimmed by 4 bases and J by 3 bases, leaving 13 bases between them. The CDR3 runs to 14 residues. The CDR3 DNA sequence: TGTGCCAGCAGCTCAGGGAGGGGCTACTATGGCTACACCTTC. It translates to CASSSGRGYYGYTF.

The rearrangement uses TRBV6-4 and TRBJ2-1; 7 positions match TRBD2. The CDR3 is 16 residues long. CDR1 is MRHNA, CDR2 SNTAGT, per germline. Losses at the gene ends were 2 bases for V and 7 bases for J; bases not matched to a gene: 11. The CDR3 region is CASSDQPGLSANEQFF. The CDR3, as DNA: TGTGCCAGCAGTGACCAGCCGGGACTATCAGCTAATGAGCAGTTCTTC.

CDR3 protein: CASSLTGYSYEQYF. The CDR3 region has the DNA TGTGCCAGCAGCCTCACAGGATACTCCTACGAGCAGTACTTC. The chain carries TRBV11-2 and TRBJ2-7, with TRBD1 as a possible D gene (5 bases). The V and J ends lost 5 bases and 0 bases respectively, with 11 bases between them. CDR3 length: 14 amino acids. Per the germline V gene, CDR1 is SGHAT and CDR2 is FQNNGV.

The V gene is TRBV11-1, the J gene TRBJ2-1, with 7 bases fitting TRBD2. This CDR3 contains 13 residues. CDR1 and CDR2 from the germline V gene are SGHAT and FQDESV (reference sequence). V shed 5 bases, J shed 7 bases, and the junction held 5 bases outside the gene matches. This CDR3 reads CASSVGGSNEQFF. CDR3 nucleotide sequence: TGTGCCAGCAGCGTGGGGGGGTCTAATGAGCAGTTCTTC.

The chain links TRBV6-4 to TRBJ2-3; D gene unclear. Germline CDR1 MRHNA, CDR2 SNTAGT. The CDR3 loop spans 15 amino acids. The V end was cut by 0 bases, the J end by 2 bases, with 9 bases between. The CDR3 loop reads CASSDSYSYTDTQYF. DNA of the CDR3: TGTGCCAGCAGTGACTCATACAGCTACACAGATACGCAGTATTTT.

The gene calls are TRBV7-8 and TRBJ2-1; D is unresolved. The length of the CDR3 is 12 residues. Germline CDR1 and CDR2: SGHVS and FQNEAQ. V lost 1 base and J lost 9, with 7 bases in between. CDR3 sequence (DNA): TGTGCCAGCAGCTTAGGTTTCTCTGAGCAGTTCTTC. This gives the protein CASSLGFSEQFF.

This clone has just one count. This chain links TRBV6-1 with TRBJ2-1, with 14 bases lining up with TRBD2. The V segment lost 1 base and the J segment 0 bases; nucleotides outside the gene matches: 11. Looked up from germline, CDR1 is MNHNS and CDR2 is SASEGT. The CDR3 runs to 21 residues. CDR3 protein: CASSEVLAGLAGGTSYNEQFF. The DNA for the CDR3 is TGTGCCAGCAGTGAAGTCTTGGCCGGACTAGCGGGAGGAACCTCCTACAATGAGCAGTTCTTC.

This rearrangement joins TRBV2 to TRBJ2-5; D perhaps matches TRBD1 (6 bases). The germline gives CDR1 SNHLY, CDR2 FYNNEI. This CDR3 has 15 amino acids. V was pared by 2 bases and J by 0 bases, with 10 bases between. In nucleotides, the CDR3 is TGTGCCAGCAGTGAACAGGGGTTGCACCAAGAGACCCAGTACTTC. This codes for CASSEQGLHQETQYF.

This clone appeared once. The chain is built from TRBV5-4 and TRBJ1-2; D remains ambiguous. The CDR3 totals 15 residues. The germline V gene has CDR1 SGHNT and CDR2 YYREEE (reference sequence). Trimming left V 1 base short and J 0 bases short, with 10 bases between. CDR3 residues: CASSLNGRPNYGYTF. As DNA, the CDR3 is TGTGCCAGCAGCTTGAACGGCAGGCCTAACTATGGCTACACCTTC.

This clone was found once. The V call is TRBV7-3, the J call TRBJ2-1, with D possibly TRBD2 on 6 matching bases. The CDR3 spans 19 residues. CDR1 and CDR2 from the germline V gene are SGHTA and FQGTGA. V was trimmed by 5 bases and J by 0 bases, leaving 23 bases between them. CDR3 DNA sequence: TGTGCCAGCAGCCCAAAACCGCCTGGTTTCGGGAGCTCCTACAATGAGCAGTTCTTC. It translates to CASSPKPPGFGSSYNEQFF.

The CDR3: CASSSLQGAVGNEQFF. Here the CDR3 DNA reads TGTGCCAGCAGTTCATTACAGGGGGCTGTTGGTAATGAGCAGTTCTTC. This chain connects TRBV6-5 to TRBJ2-1, with 9 nucleotides matching TRBD1. Unmatched junction bases numbered 11, after V lost 4 bases and J lost 7 bases. The CDR3 sequence is 16 residues long. Germline assignment: CDR1 MNHEY and CDR2 SVGAGI.

The chain has TRBV30 and TRBJ2-1; TRBD2 matches 7 bases. V lost 3 bases, J lost 4 bases, and 9 bases stayed unmatched. The CDR3 totals 15 residues. Germline CDR1 GTSNPN, CDR2 SVGIG (reference sequence). The CDR3 nucleotides read TGTGCCTGGAGAGGTTGGCGGGAGCGGTACAATGAGCAGTTCTTC. It codes for CAWRGWRERYNEQFF.

This clone was seen a few times. The rearrangement joins TRBV2 to TRBJ1-6, with D maybe TRBD1 (6 bases). V was pared by 4 bases and J by 10 bases, with 17 bases between. This CDR3 is built from 15 residues. Per germline, CDR1 SNHLY and CDR2 FYNNEI. DNA for the CDR3: TGTGCCAGCAGTGTACAGGGTGATCTGGGATCACCCCTCCACTTT. Amino acids: CASSVQGDLGSPLHF.

This clone was seen a few times. The CDR3 DNA reads TGTGCCAGCTCTCTGGGGCAGTTCAACACCGGGGAGCTGTTTTTT. Its translation: CASSLGQFNTGELFF. The rearrangement joins TRBV25-1 to TRBJ2-2, with D perhaps matching TRBD1 (5 bases). The CDR3 covers 15 residues. V lost 8 bases to trimming and J lost 2 bases, with 15 bases between them. From germline, CDR1 is MGHDK and CDR2 SYGVNS.

This chain connects TRBV2 to TRBJ2-7; D ambiguous. V lost 6 bases and J 2 bases, leaving 14 bases between the germline ends. The germline V gene has CDR1 SNHLY and CDR2 FYNNEI. The CDR3 covers 14 residues. CDR3: CASSDTSAPYEQYF. For the CDR3, the DNA is TGTGCCAGCAGCGATACATCCGCCCCCTACGAGCAGTACTTC.

In this sample, this clone turned up once. V and J are TRBV29-1 and TRBJ2-7, with 13 bases aligning to TRBD2. With V trimmed by 4 bases and J by 2 bases, 8 bases remained unmatched. This CDR3 has 16 amino acids. Germline V gene lookup returns CDR1 SQVTM and CDR2 ANQGSEA. CDR3 DNA sequence: TGCAGCGTTGGCTCCCTAGGACTAGCGGGGGCCTACGAGCAGTACTTC. Translated, it gives CSVGSLGLAGAYEQYF.

The genes are TRBV7-8 and TRBJ1-1; TRBD1 aligns across 7 bases. The CDR3 extends over 15 amino acids. With 5 bases clipped from V and 1 base from J, the junction kept 7 bases outside the gene matches. Germline values: CDR1 SGHVS, CDR2 FQNEAQ. The CDR3 DNA is TGTGCCAGCAGCGCAAGGGACAGAGGGAACACTGAAGCTTTCTTT. Amino acids: CASSARDRGNTEAFF.

The J gene is TRBJ2-7, the V gene TRBV6-5; D not certain. This CDR3 contains 11 residues. The germline CDR1 and CDR2 sequences are MNHEY and SVGAGI. V was pared by 10 bases and J by 3 bases, with 10 bases between. CDR3 sequence (DNA): TGTGCCACCGGGTCTGGCTACGAGCAGTACTTC. Translated: CATGSGYEQYF.

This clone was observed a single time. The chain combines TRBV5-1 with TRBJ2-7; weak D call: TRBD1 (6 bases). CDR3 length equals 16 residues. With 6 bases removed from V and 6 bases from J, the gap between germline ends came to 25 bases. Germline V gene sequence: CDR1 SGHRS, CDR2 YFSETQ. CDR3 in DNA: TGCGCCAGCATCCGATTCCATTGGACAGTAAATTGCGAGCAGTACTTC. As protein: CASIRFHWTVNCEQYF. Looking up the rest from reference TRBV5-1 and TRBJ2-7 gives the full variable domain: KAGVTQTPRYLIKTRGQQVTLSCSPISGHRSVSWYQQTPGQGLQFLFEYFSETQRNKGNFPGRFSGRQFSNSRSEMNVSTLELGDSALYLCASIRFHWTVNCEQYFGPGTRLTVT.

The chain has TRBV5-8 and TRBJ2-3, with 10 bases that match TRBD2. Looked up from germline, CDR1 is SGHTS and CDR2 is YDEGEE. This CDR3 is 16 amino acids long. Trimming cost V 4 bases and J 0 bases; bases outside gene matches: 5. CDR3 coding DNA: TGTGCCAGCAGCAGCGGGGGGGGGCTTAGCACAGATACGCAGTATTTT. Its translation is CASSSGGGLSTDTQYF.

The chain uses TRBV30 and TRBJ2-5, with a possible D match to TRBD2 (6 bases). The CDR3 is made up of 13 amino acids. Deletions cut 0 bases from V and 7 bases from J, with 12 bases between. Germline V gene sequence: CDR1 GTSNPN, CDR2 SVGIG (reference sequence). The CDR3 sequence is CAWSVIGTGTQYF. In DNA, the CDR3 is TGTGCCTGGAGTGTCATCGGGACTGGGACCCAGTACTTC.

The chain carries TRBV28 and TRBJ1-2; D is undetermined. Trimming cost V 6 bases and J 0 bases, with 11 bases left between them. There are 14 residues in the CDR3. The germline gives CDR1 MDHEN, CDR2 SYDVKM. The CDR3 loop reads CASSRQTANYGYTF. CDR3 sequence (DNA): TGTGCCAGCAGCAGACAAACAGCTAACTATGGCTACACCTTC.

The chain has TRBV6-6 and TRBJ2-2; D is unclear. The CDR3 length is 15 residues. Germline values: CDR1 MNHNY, CDR2 SVGAGI (reference sequence). The V and J ends lost 3 bases and 0 bases respectively, with 8 bases between them. The CDR3 DNA reads TGTGCCAGCAGTTATAGACTGGCGAACACCGGGGAGCTGTTTTTT. This encodes CASSYRLANTGELFF.

This clone was seen just once. The J gene is TRBJ2-1, the V gene TRBV10-2; tentative D call: TRBD2 (5 bases). In germline, CDR1 is WSHSY, CDR2 SAAADI. This CDR3 comprises 16 residues. V lost 0 bases and J lost 2, with 11 bases in between. The CDR3 DNA is TGCGCCAGCAGTGAGTCGAGGGTCCGGCCCTACAATGAGCAGTTCTTC. The encoded protein is CASSESRVRPYNEQFF.

This rearrangement joins TRBV7-9 to TRBJ1-2; 8 nucleotides line up with TRBD1. Germline V lookup: CDR1 SEHNR, CDR2 FQNEAQ (reference sequence). J gave up 2 bases and V 5 bases, and 7 bases lay outside the gene matches. The CDR3 covers 15 residues. The CDR3 reads CASSHTGGSNYGYTF. CDR3 in DNA: TGTGCCAGCAGCCATACAGGGGGGTCCAACTATGGCTACACCTTC.